This T cell receptor beta chain was recovered during a study of blood T cell repertoires in COVID-19. Study-level background: There were acute and convalescent COVID-19 samples, and they came from the United States, Italy and Spain.

Under the authors' procedure: Reference gene primer amplification in the assay estimated nucleated cell counts. Clones were sequenced by immunoSEQ multiplex PCR, and TCRdb holds only the in-frame ones, with some missing. The V and J calls and clone size are taken from that table; D and trimming were inferred from the DNA. Counted here are tens of thousands of clones, 75% to 90% occurring once; the ten biggest clones make up roughly 4.5%. There are 16 residues in the CDR3. V was clipped by 5 bases and J by 6 bases; unmatched bases: 9. CDR1 is SEHNR, CDR2 FQNEAQ, per germline (reference sequence). The chain uses TRBV7-9 and TRBJ2-2, with TRBD2 matching 10 bases. The sequenced material came from peripheral blood. The origin of this receptor is a woman aged 45-60 years with active COVID-19. CDR3 sequence (DNA): TGTGCCAGCAGCGCCCGACTAGCGGGTGGGGCCGGGGAGCTGTTTTTT. Protein product: CASSARLAGGAGELFF.